A selection of T cell receptor beta chains follows, all from one sample in a study of T cells in Graves' hyperthyroidism and ophthalmopathy. Via MiXCR, TCRdb re-called the multiplex PCR reads, giving one row per CDR3 protein. This sample carries fewer than 650,000 distinct CDR3 sequences, about 15% of them seen once, and the ten largest clones take around 4.1%. The sample comprised blood. These receptors were taken from a woman aged 35 to 49 with Graves' ophthalmopathy. CDR3s include the opening cysteine and the closing phenylalanine or tryptophan. The order of the fields is J gene, clone size, V gene, D gene, CDR3 DNA, CDR3 protein. The D gene is left open where the match is weak. A clone size is listed for some rows: how often the clone was seen (once, few, many), or a class if it is expanded.

>TRBJ2-3|few|TRBV11-2|TRBD2
TGTGCCAGCAGCTTAGGGGGGGGACTTTCAGATACGCAGTATTTC
CASSLGGGLSDTQYF
>TRBJ1-2|many|TRBV2|TRBD1
TGTGCCACCCAGCTACGGACGGCAGGGGGCTATGGCTACACCTTC
CATQLRTAGGYGYTF
>TRBJ2-7|many|TRBV6-5|TRBD1
TGTGCCAGCAGTTACTCGGACAGGGGGCACGAGCAGTACTTC
CASSYSDRGHEQYF
>TRBJ2-5|many|TRBV12-3/TRBV12-4|-
TGTGCCAGCAGTTTGCGGGCAGAACAAGAGACCCAGTACTTC
CASSLRAEQETQYF
>TRBJ2-7|-|TRBV7-9|-
TGTGCCAGCAGCTTAGGGTCACACAACACCTACGAGCAGTACTTC
CASSLGSHNTYEQYF
>TRBJ1-2|many|TRBV29-1|TRBD1
TGCAGCGTACCCGGGACAGGGGGTGGTGGCTACACCTTC
CSVPGTGGGGYTF
>TRBJ1-1|-|TRBV7-3|-
TGTGCCAGCAGCTTTTTATCGCACACTGAAGCTTTCTTT
CASSFLSHTEAFF
>TRBJ2-2|-|TRBV24-1|-
TGTGCCACCAGTGAGGGGGACGGGGAGCTGTTTTTT
CATSEGDGELFF
>TRBJ1-5|once|TRBV28|-
TGTGCCAGCAGTTTAATAAGGATCACTTATAGCAATCAGCCCCAGCATTTT
CASSLIRITYSNQPQHF
>TRBJ1-2|many|TRBV7-8|-
TGTGCCAGCAGCTCACCCCCGACCCTCGCCTATGGCTACACCTTC
CASSSPPTLAYGYTF
>TRBJ2-5|many|TRBV24-1|TRBD2
TGTGCCACCCAAAGGGACTATCAAGAGACCCAGTACTTC
CATQRDYQETQYF
>TRBJ2-1|many|TRBV24-1|-
TGTGCCACCAGTGATAACAGGGTGTGGGGTAACAATGAGCAGTTCTTC
CATSDNRVWGNNEQFF
>TRBJ2-7|many|TRBV20-1|TRBD2
TGCAGTGCCCGAACCCAGGAGCGGGAGGTCTACGAGCAGTACTTC
CSARTQEREVYEQYF
>TRBJ1-1|few|TRBV4-1|-
TGCGCCAGCAGCCAAGGAAACAGGAACACTGAAGCTTTCTTT
CASSQGNRNTEAFF
>TRBJ1-5|many|TRBV28|TRBD1
TGTGCCAGCAGTTTGGGACTATGGACAGGAAAGATGGCCTGGAATCAGCCCCAGCATTTT
CASSLGLWTGKMAWNQPQHF
>TRBJ1-1|few|TRBV11-2|-
TGTGCCAGCATTACAAGTGGGAGGGGTTGGAACACTGAAGCTTTCTTT
CASITSGRGWNTEAFF
>TRBJ2-2|many|TRBV6-5|-
TGTGCCAGCAGTCCCGTAAGGGAGATCGCCGGGGAGCTGTTTTTT
CASSPVREIAGELFF
>TRBJ1-5|-|TRBV28|-
TGTGCCAGCAGTCCCGGGACACCAAATCAGCCCCAGCATTTT
CASSPGTPNQPQHF
>TRBJ2-7|-|TRBV10-2|TRBD2
TGCGCCAGCGCGGGGGGGGTGCTAGCGGGATCCTACGAGCAGTACTTC
CASAGGVLAGSYEQYF
>TRBJ1-2|many|TRBV6-1|-
TGTGCCAGCAGTCCCTGGAGCGACGGATCTACCTATGGCTACACCTTC
CASSPWSDGSTYGYTF
>TRBJ2-7|many|TRBV28|-
TGTGCCAGCAGTTTATCTGGAGGAGGGCCCTACGAGCAGTACTTC
CASSLSGGGPYEQYF
>TRBJ2-3|few|TRBV29-1|-
TGCAGCGTTGAATCTTTAGGGGGTTCGACAGATACGCAGTATTTT
CSVESLGGSTDTQYF
>TRBJ2-7|few|TRBV30|-
TGTGCCTGGAGTCCTCCCCCCTCCTACGAGCAGTACTTC
CAWSPPPSYEQYF
>TRBJ2-5|many|TRBV13|-
TGTGCCAGCACCATCGAACAGAGGTTGGTGGAGACCCAGTACTTC
CASTIEQRLVETQYF
>TRBJ1-1|few|TRBV6-2/TRBV6-3|-
TGTGCCAGCTGGAGAATAAACACTGAAGCTTTCTTT
CASWRINTEAFF
>TRBJ1-2|many|TRBV2|-
TGTGCCAGCAGTGAGTTTCTATCCAATAACTATGGCTACACCTTC
CASSEFLSNNYGYTF
>TRBJ2-7|many|TRBV9|TRBD2
TGTGCCAGCAGCGCGGGATTAGCGGGAGTGTGGGGGGAGCAGTACTTC
CASSAGLAGVWGEQYF
>TRBJ1-5|many|TRBV27|-
TGTGCCAGCAGTTCAACAGGGACCGGTCAGCCCCAGCATTTT
CASSSTGTGQPQHF
>TRBJ2-7|-|TRBV28|TRBD1
TGTGCCATCGTCCCCAGGGGGCGGGACGAGCAGTACTTC
CAIVPRGRDEQYF
>TRBJ2-3|-|TRBV30|TRBD1
TGTGCCTGGAACAGGGGTAGCACAGATACGCAGTATTTT
CAWNRGSTDTQYF
>TRBJ2-5|-|TRBV9|TRBD2
TGTGCCAGCAACCCCGGACTAGCGGTCCAAGAGACCCAGTACTTC
CASNPGLAVQETQYF
>TRBJ2-2|many|TRBV6-4|TRBD2
TGTGCCAGCAGTCGACAGGGAGGTAGCGGGAGAGCTTTGGGCACCGGGGAGCTGTTTTTT
CASSRQGGSGRALGTGELFF
>TRBJ2-7|many|TRBV15|-
TGTGCCACCAGCAGAGACGGACGGGCCTACGAGCAGTACTTC
CATSRDGRAYEQYF
>TRBJ1-1|many|TRBV30|TRBD1
TGTGCCTGGAGTTCTACCAGGACAGGGAGGGCTTTCTTT
CAWSSTRTGRAFF
>TRBJ1-2|many|TRBV25-1|-
TGTGCCAGCAGTGATGACCATGGCTACACCTTC
CASSDDHGYTF
>TRBJ1-5|-|TRBV12-3/TRBV12-4|-
TGTGCCAGCAGTTTGAGGTCAGGGGATCAGCCCCAGCATTTT
CASSLRSGDQPQHF
>TRBJ1-1|many|TRBV20-1|TRBD1
TGCAGTGCTAGAATTAGACAGGGCGGATCCGAAGCTTTCTTT
CSARIRQGGSEAFF
>TRBJ2-7|many|TRBV7-3|TRBD2
TGTGCCAGCAGTAGAGGGCCGAGCGGGGGGGAGCAGTACTTC
CASSRGPSGGEQYF
>TRBJ2-5|many|TRBV4-3|-
TGCGCCAGCAGCCAGCAGATGCAAGAGACCCAGTACTTC
CASSQQMQETQYF
>TRBJ2-7|-|TRBV20-1|-
TGCAGTGCTCAGACAGCCGCCTACGAGCAGTACTTC
CSAQTAAYEQYF
>TRBJ1-5|many|TRBV2|TRBD1
TGTGCCAGCAGCCCGGACAGGGAAAATCAGCCCCAGCATTTT
CASSPDRENQPQHF
>TRBJ2-5|many|TRBV15|TRBD2
TGTGCCACCAGCAGAGATGGGACTAGCGGGAAAGAGACCCAGTACTTC
CATSRDGTSGKETQYF
>TRBJ2-7|many|TRBV28|TRBD1
TGTGCCAGCCGGACAGGGCTTAACCGCTACGAGCAGTACTTC
CASRTGLNRYEQYF